Listed below are T cell receptor beta chains from one sample, sequenced in a study of cytomegalovirus exposure and HLA in healthy donors. Only in-frame clones appear in the TCRdb table, and some are missing; sequencing was by immunoSEQ multiplex PCR. Here the sample spans about 280,000 clones, more than 75% being singletons. Sequenced sample: PBMCs. The origin of the receptors is a woman younger than 35 in good health and CMV-seronegative. Both conserved end residues are part of each CDR3. A D gene is named only where the DNA matches it firmly. Some rows mark clone size as missing; the rest say once, few, many or name a class of expanded clone.

CASSFGTTSTDTQYF TGTGCCAGCAGTTTCGGGACAACTAGCACAGATACGCAGTATTTT TRBJ2-3 . TRBV28 .
CATEQVGSYEQYF TGTGCCACCGAACAGGTCGGAAGCTACGAGCAGTACTTC TRBJ2-7 . TRBV6-1 .
CASSDRGLISYEQYF TGTGCCAGTAGTGACAGGGGGCTGATTTCCTACGAGCAGTACTTC TRBJ2-7 TRBD1 TRBV19 .
CASSQSRVDTEAFF TGCGCCAGCAGCCAGAGCCGAGTGGACACTGAAGCTTTCTTT TRBJ1-1 . TRBV4-1 few
CASSQDPGNYGYTF TGCGCCAGCAGCCAAGACCCAGGGAACTATGGCTACACCTTC TRBJ1-2 . TRBV4-1 .
CASRDYIYEQYF TGTGCCAGTCGGGACTACATCTACGAGCAGTACTTC TRBJ2-7 TRBD2 TRBV2 .
CAISEGPSPPDTQYF TGTGCCATCAGTGAGGGCCCCAGTCCCCCAGATACGCAGTATTTT TRBJ2-3 . TRBV10-3 .
CASSFGLSVEQYF TGTGCCAGCAGCTTTGGGCTCTCGGTCGAGCAGTACTTC TRBJ2-7 . TRBV11-2 .
CASSFEDRVGDGYTF TGTGCCAGCAGTTTCGAGGACAGGGTAGGAGATGGCTACACCTTC TRBJ1-2 TRBD1 TRBV28 .
CASSLAPGIGGETQYF TGTGCCAGCAGCTTAGCGCCGGGGATAGGAGGAGAGACCCAGTACTTC TRBJ2-5 . TRBV7-7 once
CASSVDRVKLFF TGCGCCAGCAGCGTCGACAGGGTCAAACTGTTTTTT TRBJ1-4 TRBD1 TRBV5-1 .
CASSELESMGVREQYF TGTGCCAGCAGTGAATTGGAAAGTATGGGCGTTCGCGAGCAGTACTTC TRBJ2-7 . TRBV25-1 .
CASSESTGANYGYTF TGTGCCAGCAGTGAATCTACAGGGGCTAACTATGGCTACACCTTC TRBJ1-2 TRBD1 TRBV25-1 .
CASSQGGHHTDTQYF TGCGCCAGCAGCCAAGGGGGACACCACACAGATACGCAGTATTTT TRBJ2-3 . TRBV4-3 .